This T cell receptor beta chain came from a study of T cells expressing NK-cell markers. TCRdb reworked the 5' RACE reads into one entry per CDR3 protein, no DNA. This sample's clone table lists some 340,000 distinct CDR3 sequences. The CDR3 is 17 amino acids. The chain carries TRBV12-3 or TRBV12-4 and TRBJ2-3; TCRdb names TRBD2, which stays unverified in the absence of DNA. Sequences were obtained from blood T cells: a sorted CD56 or NKG2C T cell subset, CD4+ or CD8+ T cells, or bulk PBMC T cells (not recorded which). The TCR was taken from a man aged 18-75 years in good health. The CDR3 protein is CASSFQLAGVGTDTQYF.